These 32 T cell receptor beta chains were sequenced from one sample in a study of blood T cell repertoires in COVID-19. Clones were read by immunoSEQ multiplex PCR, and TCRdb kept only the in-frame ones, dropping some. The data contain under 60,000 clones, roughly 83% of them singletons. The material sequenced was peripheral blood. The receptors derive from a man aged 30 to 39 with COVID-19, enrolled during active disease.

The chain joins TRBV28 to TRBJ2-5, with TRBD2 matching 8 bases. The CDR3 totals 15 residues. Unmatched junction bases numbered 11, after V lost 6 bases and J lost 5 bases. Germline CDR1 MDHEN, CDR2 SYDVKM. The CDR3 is CASSAGGRGGETQYF. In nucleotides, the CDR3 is TGTGCCAGCAGCGCGGGGGGCAGGGGTGGGGAGACCCAGTACTTC.

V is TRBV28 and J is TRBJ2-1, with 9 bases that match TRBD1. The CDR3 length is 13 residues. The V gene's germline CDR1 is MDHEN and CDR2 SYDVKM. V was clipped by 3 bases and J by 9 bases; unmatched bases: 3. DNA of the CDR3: TGTGCCAGCAGTTTCGGACAGGGGTTTGAGCAGTTCTTC. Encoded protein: CASSFGQGFEQFF.

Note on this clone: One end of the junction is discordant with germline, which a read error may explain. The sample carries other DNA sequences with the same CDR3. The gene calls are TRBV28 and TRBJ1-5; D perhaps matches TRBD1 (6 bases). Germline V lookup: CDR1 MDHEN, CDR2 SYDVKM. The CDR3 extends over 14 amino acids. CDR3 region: CASSLWTGNQPQHF. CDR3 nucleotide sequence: TGTGCCAGCAGTTTATGGACAGGCAATCAGCCTCAGCATTTT.

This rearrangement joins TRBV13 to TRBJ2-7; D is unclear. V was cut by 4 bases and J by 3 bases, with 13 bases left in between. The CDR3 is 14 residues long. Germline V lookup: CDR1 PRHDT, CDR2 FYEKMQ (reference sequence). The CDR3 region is CASSYMDSGYEQYF. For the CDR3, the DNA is TGTGCCAGCAGCTACATGGATTCGGGCTACGAGCAGTACTTC.

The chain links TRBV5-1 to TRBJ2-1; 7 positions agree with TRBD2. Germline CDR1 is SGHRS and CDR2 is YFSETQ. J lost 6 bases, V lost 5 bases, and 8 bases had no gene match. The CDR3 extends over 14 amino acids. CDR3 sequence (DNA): TGCGCCAGCAGGGAGGGAGGGCCGGGCAATGAGCAGTTCTTC. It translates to CASREGGPGNEQFF.

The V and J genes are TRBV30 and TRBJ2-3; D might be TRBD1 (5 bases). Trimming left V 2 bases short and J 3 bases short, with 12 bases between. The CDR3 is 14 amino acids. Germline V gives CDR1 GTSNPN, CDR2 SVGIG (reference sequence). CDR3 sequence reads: CAWSPGIITDTQYF. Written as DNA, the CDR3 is TGTGCCTGGAGTCCAGGGATTATAACAGATACGCAGTATTTT.

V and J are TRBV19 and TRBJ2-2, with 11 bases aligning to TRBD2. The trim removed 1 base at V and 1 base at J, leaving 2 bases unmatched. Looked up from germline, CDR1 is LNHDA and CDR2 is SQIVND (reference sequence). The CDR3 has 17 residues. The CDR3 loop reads CASSIAGLAGNTGELFF. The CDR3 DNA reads TGTGCCAGTAGTATAGCTGGACTAGCGGGGAACACCGGGGAGCTGTTTTTT.

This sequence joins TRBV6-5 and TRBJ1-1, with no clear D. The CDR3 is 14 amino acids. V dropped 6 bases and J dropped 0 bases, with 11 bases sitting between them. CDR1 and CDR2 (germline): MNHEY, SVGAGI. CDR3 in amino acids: CASSLAVMNTEAFF. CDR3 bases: TGTGCCAGCAGCCTAGCAGTAATGAACACTGAAGCTTTCTTT.

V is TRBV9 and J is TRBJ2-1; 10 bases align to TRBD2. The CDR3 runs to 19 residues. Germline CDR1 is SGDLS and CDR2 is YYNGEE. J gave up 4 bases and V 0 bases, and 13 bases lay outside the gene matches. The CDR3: CASSVVAVIAGGPYNEQFF. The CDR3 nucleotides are TGTGCCAGCAGCGTAGTAGCCGTGATAGCGGGAGGTCCGTACAATGAGCAGTTCTTC.

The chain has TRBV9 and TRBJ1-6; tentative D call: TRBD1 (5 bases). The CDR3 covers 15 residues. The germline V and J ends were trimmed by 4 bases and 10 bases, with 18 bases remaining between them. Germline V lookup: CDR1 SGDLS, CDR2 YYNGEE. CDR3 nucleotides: TGTGCCAGCAGCCTGGAGGAGGGGTTGAGATCACCCCTCCACTTT. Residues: CASSLEEGLRSPLHF.

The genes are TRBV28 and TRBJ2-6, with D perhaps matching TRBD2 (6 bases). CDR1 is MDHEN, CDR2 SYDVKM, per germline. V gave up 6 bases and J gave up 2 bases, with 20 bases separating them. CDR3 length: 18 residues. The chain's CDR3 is CASSVWDFSLPGANVLTF. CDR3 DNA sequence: TGTGCCAGCAGCGTTTGGGACTTCTCTCTCCCTGGGGCCAACGTCCTGACTTTC.

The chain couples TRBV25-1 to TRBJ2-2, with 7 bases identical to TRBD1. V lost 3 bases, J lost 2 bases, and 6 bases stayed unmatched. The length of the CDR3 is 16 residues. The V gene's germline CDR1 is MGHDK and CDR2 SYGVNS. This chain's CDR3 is CASSDAGTANTGELFF. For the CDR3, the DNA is TGTGCCAGCAGTGACGCCGGGACAGCAAACACCGGGGAGCTGTTTTTT.

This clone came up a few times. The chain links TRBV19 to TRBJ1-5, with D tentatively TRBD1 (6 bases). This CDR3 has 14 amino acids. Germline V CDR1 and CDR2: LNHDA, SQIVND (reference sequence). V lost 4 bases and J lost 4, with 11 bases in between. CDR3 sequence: CASSKGGGNQPQHF. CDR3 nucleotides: TGTGCCAGTAGTAAGGGAGGGGGTAATCAGCCCCAGCATTTT.

CDR3 in amino acids: CASSWGRNGQPQHF. The CDR3 nucleotides are TGTGCCAGCAGCTGGGGGAGGAACGGTCAGCCCCAGCATTTT. The V gene is TRBV5-5, the J gene TRBJ1-5; D is perhaps TRBD1 (5 bases). Trimming took off 3 bases at V and 6 bases at J, with 13 bases between the two ends. This CDR3 region has 14 residues. Germline V gene data show CDR1 as SGHKS and CDR2 as YYEKEE (reference sequence).

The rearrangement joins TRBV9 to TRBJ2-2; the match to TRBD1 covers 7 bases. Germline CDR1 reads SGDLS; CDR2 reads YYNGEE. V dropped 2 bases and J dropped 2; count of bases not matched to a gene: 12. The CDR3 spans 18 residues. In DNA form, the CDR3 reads TGTGCCAGCAGCGTCCCTCTAAGGGACAGTCAAAACACCGGGGAGCTGTTTTTT. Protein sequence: CASSVPLRDSQNTGELFF.

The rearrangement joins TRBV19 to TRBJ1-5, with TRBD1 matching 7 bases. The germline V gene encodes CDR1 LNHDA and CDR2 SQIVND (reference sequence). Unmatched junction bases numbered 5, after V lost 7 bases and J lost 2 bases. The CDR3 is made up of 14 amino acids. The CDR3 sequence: CASTSGGGNQPQHF. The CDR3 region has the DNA TGTGCCAGTACTTCAGGGGGAGGCAATCAGCCCCAGCATTTT.

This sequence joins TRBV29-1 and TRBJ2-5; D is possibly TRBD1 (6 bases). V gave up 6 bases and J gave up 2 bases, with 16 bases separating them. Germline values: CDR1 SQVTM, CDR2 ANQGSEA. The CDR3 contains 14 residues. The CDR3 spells CSVPDSLLQETQYF. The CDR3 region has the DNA TGCAGCGTCCCGGACAGTCTGTTACAAGAGACCCAGTACTTC. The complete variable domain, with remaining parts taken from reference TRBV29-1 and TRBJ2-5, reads SAVISQKPSRDICQRGTSLTIQCQVDSQVTMMFWYRQQPGQSLTLIATANQGSEATYESGFVIDKFPISRPNLTFSTLTVSNMSPEDSSIYLCSVPDSLLQETQYFGPGTRLLVL.

The CDR3 is CASSSAPGLAIYEQYF. For the CDR3, the DNA is TGTGCCAGCAGCTCGGCCCCGGGACTAGCGATATACGAGCAGTACTTC. The rearrangement links TRBV7-2 to TRBJ2-7; 10 bases map to TRBD2. From germline, CDR1 is SGHTA and CDR2 FQGNSA. Losses at the gene ends were 4 bases for V and 4 bases for J; bases not matched to a gene: 10. The CDR3 contains 16 residues.

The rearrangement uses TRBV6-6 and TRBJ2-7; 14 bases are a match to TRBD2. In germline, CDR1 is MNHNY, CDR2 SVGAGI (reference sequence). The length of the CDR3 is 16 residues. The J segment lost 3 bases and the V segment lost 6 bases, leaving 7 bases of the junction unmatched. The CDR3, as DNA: TGTGCCAGCAGCTCCAGGACTAGCGGGAGGTACTACGAGCAGTACTTC. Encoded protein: CASSSRTSGRYYEQYF.

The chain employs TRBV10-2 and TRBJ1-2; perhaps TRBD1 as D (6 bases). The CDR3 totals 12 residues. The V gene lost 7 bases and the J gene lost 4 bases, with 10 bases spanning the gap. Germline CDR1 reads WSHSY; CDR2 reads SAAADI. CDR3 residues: CASTRGSYGYTF. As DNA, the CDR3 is TGCGCCAGCACCAGGGGTAGCTATGGCTACACCTTC.

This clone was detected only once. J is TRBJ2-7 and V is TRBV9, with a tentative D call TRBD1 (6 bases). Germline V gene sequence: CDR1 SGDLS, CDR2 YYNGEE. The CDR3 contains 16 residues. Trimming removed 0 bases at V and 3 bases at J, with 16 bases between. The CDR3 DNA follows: TGTGCCAGCAGCGTAGGAGTGACAGGAACAAACTACGAGCAGTACTTC. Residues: CASSVGVTGTNYEQYF.

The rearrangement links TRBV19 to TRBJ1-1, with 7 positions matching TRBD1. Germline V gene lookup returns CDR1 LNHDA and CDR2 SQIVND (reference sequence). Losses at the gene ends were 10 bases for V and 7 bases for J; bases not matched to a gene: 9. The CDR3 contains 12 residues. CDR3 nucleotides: TGTGCCACGACAGGGAGGTACGGTGAAGCTTTCTTT. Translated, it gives CATTGRYGEAFF.

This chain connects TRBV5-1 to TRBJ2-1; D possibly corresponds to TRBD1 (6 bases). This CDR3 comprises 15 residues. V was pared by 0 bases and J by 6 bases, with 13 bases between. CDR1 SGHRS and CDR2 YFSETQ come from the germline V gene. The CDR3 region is CASSLAGHRTNEQFF. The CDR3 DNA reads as TGCGCCAGCAGCTTGGCGGGACACCGAACCAATGAGCAGTTCTTC.

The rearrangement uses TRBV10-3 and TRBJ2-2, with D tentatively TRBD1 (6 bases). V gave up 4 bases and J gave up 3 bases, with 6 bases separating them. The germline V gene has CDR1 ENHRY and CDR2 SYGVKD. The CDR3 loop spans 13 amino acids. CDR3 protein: CAISGTDTGELFF. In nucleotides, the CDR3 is TGTGCCATCAGTGGGACAGACACCGGGGAGCTGTTTTTT.

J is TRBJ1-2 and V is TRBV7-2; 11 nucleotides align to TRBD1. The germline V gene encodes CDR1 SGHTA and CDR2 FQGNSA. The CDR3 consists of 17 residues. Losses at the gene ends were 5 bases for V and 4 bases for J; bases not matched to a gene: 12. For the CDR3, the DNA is TGTGCCAGCAGCCCAAGTTCATCCGGGACAGGGGGCTATGGCTACACCTTC. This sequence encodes CASSPSSSGTGGYGYTF.

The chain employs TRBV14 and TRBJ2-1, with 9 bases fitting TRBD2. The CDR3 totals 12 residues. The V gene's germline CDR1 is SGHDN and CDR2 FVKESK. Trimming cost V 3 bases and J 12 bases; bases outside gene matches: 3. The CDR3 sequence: CASSHTGLAQFF. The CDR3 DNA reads TGTGCCAGCAGCCACACGGGACTAGCGCAGTTCTTC.

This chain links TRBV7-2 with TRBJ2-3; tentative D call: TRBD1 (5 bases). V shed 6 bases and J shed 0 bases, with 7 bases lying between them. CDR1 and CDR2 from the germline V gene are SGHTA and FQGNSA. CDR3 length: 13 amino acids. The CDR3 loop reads CASRAGSTDTQYF. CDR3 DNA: TGTGCCAGCAGGGCAGGGAGCACAGATACGCAGTATTTT. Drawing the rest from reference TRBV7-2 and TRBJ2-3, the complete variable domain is GAGVSQSPSNKVTEKGKDVELRCDPISGHTALYWYRQSLGQGLEFLIYFQGNSAPDKSGLPSDRFSAERTGGSVSTLTIQRTQQEDSAVYLCASRAGSTDTQYFGPGTRLTVL.

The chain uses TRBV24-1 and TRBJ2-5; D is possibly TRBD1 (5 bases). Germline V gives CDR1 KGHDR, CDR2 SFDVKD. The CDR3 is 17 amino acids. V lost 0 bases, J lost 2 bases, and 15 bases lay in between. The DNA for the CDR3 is TGTGCCACCAGTGATTTGCAAGGGCCAGGGCTACAAGAGACCCAGTACTTC. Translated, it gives CATSDLQGPGLQETQYF.

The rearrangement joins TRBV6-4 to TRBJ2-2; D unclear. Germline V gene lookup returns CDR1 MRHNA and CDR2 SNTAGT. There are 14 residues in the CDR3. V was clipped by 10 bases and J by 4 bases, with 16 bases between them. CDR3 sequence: CATSRDWSTGELFF. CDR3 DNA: TGTGCCACATCTCGAGATTGGAGCACCGGGGAGCTGTTTTTT.

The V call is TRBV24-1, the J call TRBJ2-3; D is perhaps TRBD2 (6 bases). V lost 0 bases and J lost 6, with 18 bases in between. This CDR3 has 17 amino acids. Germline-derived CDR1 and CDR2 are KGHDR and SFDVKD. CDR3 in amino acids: CATSDLPSGPSADTQYF. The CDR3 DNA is TGTGCCACCAGTGATTTGCCCAGCGGGCCGTCCGCGGATACGCAGTATTTT.

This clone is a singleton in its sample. CDR3 sequence: CASSLGSGSHYEQYF. Here the CDR3 DNA reads TGCGCCAGCAGCTTGGGTAGCGGGAGCCACTACGAGCAGTACTTC. This chain connects TRBV5-1 to TRBJ2-7; 9 bases map to TRBD2. CDR1 and CDR2 from the germline V gene are SGHRS and YFSETQ. The V segment lost 0 bases and the J segment 3 bases; nucleotides outside the gene matches: 4. The CDR3 has 15 residues.

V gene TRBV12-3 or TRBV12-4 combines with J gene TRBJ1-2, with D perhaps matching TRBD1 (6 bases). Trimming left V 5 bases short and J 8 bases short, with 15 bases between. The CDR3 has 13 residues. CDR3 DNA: TGTGCCAGCAGTAACCGGGGACAATGGGGCTACACCTTC. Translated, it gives CASSNRGQWGYTF.